This T cell receptor beta chain comes out of a study of CD8+ T cells in alopecia areata. Overall study context: Female C3H/HeJ mice aged about 6-11 weeks were given skin from C3H/HeJ graft donors, roughly 6-13 months old, that had spontaneous alopecia.

Whole-study results and caveats: More clonal than normal scalp was lesional scalp, particularly alopecia totalis/universalis. Alphabeta T cells residing in normal skin are also sequenced in scalp samples.

The length of the CDR3 is 15 residues. With V trimmed by 2 bases and J by 0 bases, 5 bases remained unmatched. Germline V lookup: CDR1 SGHSN, CDR2 HYEKVE. By frequency in the sample, this clone is large. Antigen unknown. The genes are named according to mouse. With the read ending 4 residues before the CDR3 end, the germline J gene is used to fill in that end. Isolated RNA was reverse transcribed into cDNA used as the sequencing template. This table comes from immunoSEQ multiplex PCR, and its TCRdb copy is limited to in-frame clones, with some not included. Listed for the sample are 1,500 to 2,000 clones, none seen a single time.

This receptor was obtained from a C3H/HeJ mouse with alopecia areata. This strain's MHC haplotype is H2-k. Sequenced input: lesional skin. The chain combines TRBV12-1 with TRBJ1-2, with TRBD1 matching 7 bases. The CDR3 spells CASSRPRGANSDYTF. The DNA read from the CDR3 is TGTGCCAGCTCTCGGCCCAGGGGGGCAAACTCC.